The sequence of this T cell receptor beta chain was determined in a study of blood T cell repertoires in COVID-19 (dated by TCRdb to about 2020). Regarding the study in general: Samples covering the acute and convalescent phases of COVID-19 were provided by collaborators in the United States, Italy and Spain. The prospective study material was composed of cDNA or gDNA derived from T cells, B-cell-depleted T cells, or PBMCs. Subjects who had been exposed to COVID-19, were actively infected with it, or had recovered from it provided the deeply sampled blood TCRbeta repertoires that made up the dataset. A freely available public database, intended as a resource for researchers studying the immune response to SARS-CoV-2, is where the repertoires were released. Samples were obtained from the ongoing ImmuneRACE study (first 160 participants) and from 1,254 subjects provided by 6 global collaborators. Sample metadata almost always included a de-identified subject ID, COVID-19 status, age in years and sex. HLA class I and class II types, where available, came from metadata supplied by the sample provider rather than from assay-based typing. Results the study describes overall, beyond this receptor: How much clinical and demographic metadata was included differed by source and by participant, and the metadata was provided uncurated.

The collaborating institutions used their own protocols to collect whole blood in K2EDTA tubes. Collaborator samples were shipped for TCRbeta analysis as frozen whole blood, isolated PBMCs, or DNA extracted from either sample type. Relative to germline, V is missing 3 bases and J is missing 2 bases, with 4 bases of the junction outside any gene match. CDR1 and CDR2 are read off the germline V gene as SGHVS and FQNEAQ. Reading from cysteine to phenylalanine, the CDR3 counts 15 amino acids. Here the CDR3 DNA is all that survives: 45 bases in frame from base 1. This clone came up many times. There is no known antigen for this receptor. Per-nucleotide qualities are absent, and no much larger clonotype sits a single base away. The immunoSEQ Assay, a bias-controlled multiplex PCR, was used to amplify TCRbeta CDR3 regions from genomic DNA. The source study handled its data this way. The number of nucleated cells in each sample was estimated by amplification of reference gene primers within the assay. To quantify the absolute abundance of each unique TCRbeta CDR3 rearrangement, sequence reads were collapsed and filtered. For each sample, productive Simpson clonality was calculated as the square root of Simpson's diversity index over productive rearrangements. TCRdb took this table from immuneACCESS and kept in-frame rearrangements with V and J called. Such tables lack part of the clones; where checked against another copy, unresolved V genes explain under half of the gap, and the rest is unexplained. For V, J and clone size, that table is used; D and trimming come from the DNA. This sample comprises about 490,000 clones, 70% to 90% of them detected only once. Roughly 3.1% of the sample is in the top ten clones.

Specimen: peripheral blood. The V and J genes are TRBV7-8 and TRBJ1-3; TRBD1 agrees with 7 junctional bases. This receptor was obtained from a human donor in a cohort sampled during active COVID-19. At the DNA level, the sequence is TGTGCCAGCAGCTTCCCGACAGGGCCTGGAAACACCATATATTTT. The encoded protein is CASSFPTGPGNTIYF.